This T cell receptor beta chain was sequenced for a study of vaccination effects on CD4 cells after COVID-19. Findings and limits, study-wide: No early post-infection timepoints were available in the study, which also included few convalescent patients.

V lost 0 bases to trimming and J lost 6 bases; unmatched junction nucleotides: 5. The CDR3 consists of 16 residues. Per germline, CDR1 SGHNT and CDR2 YYREEE (reference sequence). After expansion with viral peptide pools in the ViraFEST assay, antigen-specific CD4+ T cells were sequenced. Cells that had been cultured for 10 days were the source of isolated CD4+ T cells. According to PCR results, the person was infected with SARS-CoV-2 between March and December 2020. Each participant received a vaccine that was either BNT162b2 or mRNA-1273, given as two doses. PBMC were cultured at around 2 million per well with around 9.2 IU/ml IL-2 and 10 ug/ml peptides. In the cultures, half the medium was exchanged for IL-2 medium on days 3 and 7. Repertoires were generated with immunoSEQ multiplex PCR, while TCRdb's copy carries only in-frame clones and drops some. This sample has about 14,000 clones, with approximately 78% found just once.

This clone was counted a few times. Its specificity is not known. V gene TRBV5-4 combines with J gene TRBJ2-2, with 10 bases lining up with TRBD2. Sequencing was performed on CD4+ T cells from PBMCs cultured with HCoV-NL63 spike peptides, taken after COVID-19 vaccination. This receptor was taken from a human donor who had a prior SARS-CoV-2 infection. CDR3 region: CASSLGLAGQSGELFF. In DNA, the CDR3 is TGTGCCAGCAGCTTGGGACTAGCGGGCCAATCCGGGGAGCTGTTTTTT. Full variable domain (remainder filled in from reference TRBV5-4 and TRBJ2-2): ETGVTQSPTHLIKTRGQQVTLRCSSQSGHNTVSWYQQALGQGPQFIFQYYREEENGRGNFPPRFSGLQFPNYSSELNVNALELDDSALYLCASSLGLAGQSGELFFGEGSRLTVL.